A selection of T cell receptor beta chains follows, all from one sample in a study of Ad26.COV2.S vaccination and SARS-CoV-2 variants. Sequencing was performed with immunoSEQ multiplex PCR; in TCRdb, only in-frame clones are kept and a portion is missing. The table records about 400,000 clones, roughly nine tenths of them present only once. Sequenced here: peripheral blood, sampled in a trial of Ad26.COV2.S vaccine versus placebo. The receptor source for this set is a person aged 18-65 years who received the Ad26.COV2.S COVID-19 vaccine or a placebo. Each CDR3 is given without its conserved first and last residue. The order of the fields is V gene, D gene, CDR3 protein. A D gene is named only where the DNA matches it firmly.

V gene: TRBV9
D gene: .
CDR3 protein: ASSVGGGVAPDTQY

V gene: TRBV19
D gene: .
CDR3 protein: ASTMEGLGNTIY

V gene: TRBV30
D gene: .
CDR3 protein: AWSVPGRVNSPLH

V gene: TRBV10-3
D gene: TRBD1
CDR3 protein: ATHRDRSFDTQY

V gene: TRBV10-3
D gene: .
CDR3 protein: AISDSSYEQY

V gene: TRBV10-3
D gene: .
CDR3 protein: AISDVGKNIQY

V gene: TRBV30
D gene: .
CDR3 protein: AWNLGRNQPQH

V gene: TRBV7-9
D gene: TRBD2
CDR3 protein: ASSFGLVEGDTQY

V gene: TRBV9
D gene: TRBD1
CDR3 protein: ASSEDRVAYNEQF

V gene: TRBV27
D gene: .
CDR3 protein: ASSPRRNTEAF

V gene: TRBV6-5
D gene: TRBD2
CDR3 protein: ASSYSVASGEYEQY

V gene: TRBV15
D gene: .
CDR3 protein: ATSRAPGGNTEAF

V gene: TRBV5-1
D gene: .
CDR3 protein: ASSWIAGTDTQY

V gene: TRBV29-1
D gene: .
CDR3 protein: SVVQGETQY

V gene: TRBV4-1
D gene: .
CDR3 protein: ASSQVRGDTGELF

V gene: TRBV6-2/TRBV6-3
D gene: TRBD1
CDR3 protein: ASSQQGAGKNIQY

V gene: TRBV19
D gene: TRBD2
CDR3 protein: ASSLSGLVGETQY

V gene: TRBV5-1
D gene: .
CDR3 protein: ASSSDPGDTEAF

V gene: TRBV11-1
D gene: .
CDR3 protein: ASSLRGVTEAF

V gene: TRBV23-1
D gene: .
CDR3 protein: ASSQLGPIGSNQPQH

V gene: TRBV7-9
D gene: .
CDR3 protein: ASSLADRDTYGYT

V gene: TRBV6-5
D gene: .
CDR3 protein: ASSNSVTGELF

V gene: TRBV2
D gene: TRBD2
CDR3 protein: ASKGTNQETQY